The 31 T cell receptor beta chains given below trace back to one sample, sequenced in a study of shared clonotypes between healthy human individuals. Some clones are missing from TCRdb's copy, which holds only in-frame ones; the method was immunoSEQ multiplex PCR. The sample lists 650,000 to 750,000 clones; roughly 78% were seen once. The sample taken for sequencing was memory CD4+ T cells sorted from blood. Sample subset: CD45RA-negative fraction. The receptors shown here come from a woman aged 25-40 years in good health.

J is TRBJ2-1 and V is TRBV28; TRBD1 matches at 9 bases. Per germline, CDR1 MDHEN and CDR2 SYDVKM. CDR3 length equals 14 residues. V gave up 3 bases and J gave up 15 bases; unmatched junction bases: 12. The CDR3 nucleotides read TGTGCCAGCAGTTTCGCCCGACCGGGACAGGGTCTGTTCTTC. This gives the protein CASSFARPGQGLFF.

The chain couples TRBV18 to TRBJ1-5, with 7 nucleotides matching TRBD1. The germline gives CDR1 KGHSH, CDR2 LQKENI. Trimming cost V 5 bases and J 4 bases; bases outside gene matches: 5. This CDR3 region has 14 residues. The chain's CDR3 is CASSDQQGNQPQHF. CDR3 DNA sequence: TGTGCCAGCTCAGACCAACAGGGGAATCAGCCCCAGCATTTT. Looking up the rest from reference TRBV18 and TRBJ1-5 gives the full variable domain: NAGVMQNPRHLVRRRGQEARLRCSPMKGHSHVYWYRQLPEEGLKFMVYLQKENIIDESGMPKERFSAEFPKEGPSILRIQQVVRGDSAAYFCASSDQQGNQPQHFGDGTRLSIL.

The V gene is TRBV6-4, the J gene TRBJ2-7; D gene uncertain. Germline CDR1 reads MRHNA; CDR2 reads SNTAGT. The CDR3 length is 8 residues. Here the CDR3 DNA reads TGTGCCAGCAGTGTTTTTAGCGTC. Translation: CASSVFSV.

This clone appeared a few times. The sample carries other DNA sequences with the same CDR3. The rearrangement uses TRBV10-2 and TRBJ2-7; D is perhaps TRBD2 (7 bases). Per the germline V gene, CDR1 is WSHSY and CDR2 is SAAADI. This CDR3 region has 13 residues. V was clipped by 0 bases and J by 7 bases, with 10 bases between them. This chain's CDR3 is CASSESGGREQYF. The CDR3 DNA reads as TGCGCCAGCAGTGAGTCGGGGGGGCGGGAGCAGTACTTC.

The V and J genes are TRBV21-1 and TRBJ2-3; the table's D call TRBD2 went unverified against the DNA. TRBV21-1 is annotated as a pseudogene. The CDR3 extends over 14 amino acids. CDR3 loop: CASSSGAPDDTQYF. CDR3 nucleotide sequence: TGTGCCAGCAGTTCCGGAGCCCCAGACGATACGCAGTATTTT.

The chain recombines TRBV28 with TRBJ1-3; TRBD1 aligns across 7 bases. The CDR3 has 14 amino acids. CDR1 MDHEN and CDR2 SYDVKM come from the germline V gene. J was trimmed by 2 bases and V by 7 bases; bases with no gene match: 5. The CDR3 DNA is TGTGCCAGCAAGCGGGACAGAGCTGGAAACACCATATATTTT. Amino acid sequence: CASKRDRAGNTIYF.

CDR3 nucleotide sequence: TGTGCCAGCAGCCCAAACACAGCGGGAGGTACCTACGAGCAGTACTTC. Translating it yields CASSPNTAGGTYEQYF. The chain couples TRBV5-6 to TRBJ2-7; 9 bases agree with TRBD2. The CDR3 has 16 amino acids. Per the germline V gene, CDR1 is SGHDT and CDR2 is YYEEEE. With V trimmed by 4 bases and J by 2 bases, 10 bases remained unmatched.

V and J are TRBV7-9 and TRBJ2-7; 7 nucleotides agree with TRBD2. In germline, CDR1 is SEHNR, CDR2 FQNEAQ (reference sequence). This CDR3 is built from 14 residues. The V segment lost 3 bases and the J segment 8 bases; nucleotides outside the gene matches: 10. CDR3 region: CASSFSLGGSKQYF. The CDR3 DNA reads TGTGCCAGCAGCTTTTCACTGGGCGGGAGTAAGCAGTACTTC.

V gene TRBV5-4 combines with J gene TRBJ2-3; 9 bases are shared with TRBD2. J lost 1 base, V lost 9 bases, and 6 bases had no gene match. CDR1 and CDR2 (germline): SGHNT, YYREEE (reference sequence). The CDR3 spans 14 residues. The CDR3 sequence: CATSSGTRTDTQYF. The CDR3 coding sequence is TGTGCCACCTCTAGCGGGACTCGCACAGATACGCAGTATTTT. The full variable domain, rest sourced from reference TRBV5-4 and TRBJ2-3, is ETGVTQSPTHLIKTRGQQVTLRCSSQSGHNTVSWYQQALGQGPQFIFQYYREEENGRGNFPPRFSGLQFPNYSSELNVNALELDDSALYLCATSSGTRTDTQYFGPGTRLTVL.

The chain carries TRBV11-3 and TRBJ2-5, with 9 bases fitting TRBD1. Germline assignment: CDR1 SGHNT and CDR2 YENEEA. The CDR3 has 15 residues. V was pared by 5 bases and J by 4 bases, with 8 bases of the junction left unmatched. The CDR3 loop is CASSGRDRAIETQYF. For the CDR3, the DNA is TGTGCCAGCAGCGGCCGGGACAGGGCCATAGAGACCCAGTACTTC.

This clone was seen more than once but under ten times. This chain connects TRBV29-1 to TRBJ1-1; D ambiguous. This CDR3 spans 12 amino acids. V dropped 5 bases and J dropped 7 bases, with 14 bases sitting between them. Germline V gene data show CDR1 as SQVTM and CDR2 as ANQGSEA. The CDR3 DNA follows: TGCAGCGTTTTCCAGGACGGCTATGAAGCTTTCTTT. It translates to CSVFQDGYEAFF.

The chain combines TRBV29-1 with TRBJ2-1; 9 positions agree with TRBD1. Germline V gives CDR1 SQVTM, CDR2 ANQGSEA. J was trimmed by 7 bases and V by 6 bases; bases with no gene match: 7. The CDR3 runs 13 residues. The CDR3 DNA reads TGCAGCGTGGACGGACAGGGGATTAATGAGCAGTTCTTC. It codes for CSVDGQGINEQFF.

Comments on this clone: This sequence may be a read error, since a much larger clone differs from it by one base. Other DNA sequences of this sample code for an identical CDR3. The J gene is TRBJ2-1, the V gene TRBV5-1; TRBD2 matches 8 bases. Germline V gene sequence: CDR1 SGHRS, CDR2 YFSETQ. V gave up 0 bases and J gave up 4 bases; unmatched junction bases: 3. The CDR3 extends over 15 amino acids. The chain's CDR3 is CASSLATSGYNEQFF. CDR3 sequence (DNA): TGCGCCAGCAGCTTGGCCACTAGCGGTTACAATGAGCAGTTCTTC.

This chain links TRBV7-3 with TRBJ2-7; D perhaps matches TRBD1 (8 bases). This CDR3 is 16 amino acids long. Germline V CDR1 and CDR2: SGHTA, FQGTGA. Trimming stripped 2 bases from V and 4 bases from J, with 18 bases between. In DNA, the CDR3 is TGTGCCAGCAGCTTAGCCCTTGCACAGGGGGGGTACGAGCAGTACTTC. This sequence encodes CASSLALAQGGYEQYF.

This rearrangement joins TRBV7-9 to TRBJ1-2, with 8 bases fitting TRBD1. CDR1 and CDR2 (germline): SEHNR, FQNEAQ (reference sequence). This CDR3 spans 13 amino acids. V gave up 4 bases and J gave up 4 bases; unmatched junction bases: 2. CDR3 nucleotide sequence: TGTGCCAGCAGCTCGGACAGGGTCTATGGCTACACCTTC. It yields the protein CASSSDRVYGYTF.

This clone was observed once. V gene TRBV7-9 combines with J gene TRBJ2-1; D unresolved. Germline-derived CDR1 and CDR2 are SEHNR and FQNEAQ (reference sequence). V lost 4 bases, J lost 5 bases, and 12 bases lay in between. The CDR3 is 14 amino acids. The CDR3 reads CASSSWTVDNEQFF. The DNA of the CDR3 is TGTGCCAGCAGCTCCTGGACCGTGGACAATGAGCAGTTCTTC.

This chain connects TRBV7-8 to TRBJ1-2; 7 bases are a match to TRBD1. CDR1 is SGHVS and CDR2 is FQNEAQ in the germline V gene. The V gene end was trimmed by 2 bases and the J gene end by 4 bases; junction bases not matched to a gene: 13. This CDR3 comprises 17 residues. The CDR3 DNA reads as TGTGCCAGCAGCTTACGTCCGGGACAGCGGATGTCCTATGGCTACACCTTC. It yields the protein CASSLRPGQRMSYGYTF.

CDR3 in amino acids: CATDRGLGYTF. CDR3 coding DNA: TGTGCCACGGACAGGGGGCTTGGCTACACCTTC. The chain carries TRBV28 and TRBJ1-2; the match to TRBD1 covers 11 bases. The length of the CDR3 is 11 residues. V trimming: 10 bases; J trimming: 7 bases; junction bases outside the gene matches: 2. Germline V lookup: CDR1 MDHEN, CDR2 SYDVKM.

This chain joins TRBV28 and TRBJ2-5; D is ambiguous. Looked up from germline, CDR1 is MDHEN and CDR2 is SYDVKM. This CDR3 spans 15 amino acids. Trimming took off 2 bases at V and 2 bases at J, with 12 bases between the two ends. The CDR3 nucleotides read TGTGCCAGCAGTTTACCGCCCCCAAGACAAGAGACCCAGTACTTC. Translating it yields CASSLPPPRQETQYF. Full variable domain (missing parts from reference TRBV28 and TRBJ2-5): DVKVTQSSRYLVKRTGEKVFLECVQDMDHENMFWYRQDPGLGLRLIYFSYDVKMKEKGDIPEGYSVSREKKERFSLILESASTNQTSMYLCASSLPPPRQETQYFGPGTRLLVL.

The rearrangement joins TRBV11-2 to TRBJ1-2; no definite D call. The length of the CDR3 is 14 residues. CDR1 and CDR2 (germline): SGHAT, FQNNGV. V was cut by 0 bases and J by 7 bases, with 12 bases left in between. This CDR3 reads CASSLDEYITGYTF. The CDR3 coding sequence is TGTGCCAGCAGCTTAGATGAGTACATAACTGGCTACACCTTC.

The rearrangement links TRBV11-2 to TRBJ1-3, with D tentatively TRBD1 (5 bases). V lost 1 base and J lost 4, with 8 bases in between. This CDR3 spans 14 amino acids. Germline lookup yields CDR1 SGHAT and CDR2 FQNNGV. The CDR3 protein is CASSLGTNGNTIYF. The CDR3 bases are TGTGCCAGCAGCTTAGGGACAAACGGAAACACCATATATTTT.

This clone was found a few times. The V call is TRBV30, the J call TRBJ2-2; D call uncertain. Per the germline V gene, CDR1 is GTSNPN and CDR2 is SVGIG (reference sequence). Trimming stripped 0 bases from V and 2 bases from J, with 7 bases between. This CDR3 region has 14 residues. The CDR3 DNA follows: TGTGCCTGGAGTGTATTGTCAAACACCGGGGAGCTGTTTTTT. Translated, it gives CAWSVLSNTGELFF.

As to this clone: Other DNA sequences in this sample translate to the same CDR3. V and J are TRBV18 and TRBJ1-1; possibly TRBD1 for D (5 bases). Between the trimmed V and J ends, which lost 3 bases and 6 bases, there was a span of 11 bases. Germline CDR1 reads KGHSH; CDR2 reads LQKENI. The CDR3 loop spans 13 amino acids. The CDR3 nucleotides read TGTGCCAGCTCACCTCAGGGACGCGCTGAAGCTTTCTTT. Translated: CASSPQGRAEAFF.

The chain uses TRBV11-2 and TRBJ2-7; 8 bases fit TRBD2. V trimming: 0 bases; J trimming: 9 bases; junction bases outside the gene matches: 10. Germline CDR1 reads SGHAT; CDR2 reads FQNNGV. The length of the CDR3 is 15 residues. The CDR3 DNA reads as TGTGCCAGCAGCTTAGAAAGTAGCGGGACGTTTCGGCAGTACTTC. This sequence encodes CASSLESSGTFRQYF. Together with reference TRBV11-2 and TRBJ2-7, the CDR3 gives the full variable domain: EAGVAQSPRYKIIEKRQSVAFWCNPISGHATLYWYQQILGQGPKLLIQFQNNGVVDDSQLPKDRFSAERLKGVDSTLKIQPAKLEDSAVYLCASSLESSGTFRQYFGPGTRLTVT.

This clone has ten or more counts. The chain combines TRBV18 with TRBJ2-1; D possibly uses TRBD1 or TRBD2 (7 bases each). V was clipped by 0 bases and J by 5 bases, with 11 bases between them. Germline CDR1 and CDR2: KGHSH and LQKENI. The CDR3 runs to 15 residues. DNA of the CDR3: TGTGCCAGCTCACCACCCCAGGGGGGGAACAATGAGCAGTTCTTC. Its protein product is CASSPPQGGNNEQFF.

The chain links TRBV4-2 to TRBJ2-2; D is ambiguous. The CDR3 is 15 residues long. Germline V gene lookup returns CDR1 LGHNA and CDR2 YNFKEQ. Trimming took off 0 bases at V and 4 bases at J, with 9 bases between the two ends. The CDR3 loop reads CASSQEIRITGELFF. CDR3 sequence (DNA): TGTGCCAGCAGCCAAGAGATCCGAATCACCGGGGAGCTGTTTTTT.

This chain links TRBV5-1 with TRBJ2-7; D may match TRBD1 or TRBD2 (6 bases each). The length of the CDR3 is 17 residues. Trimming pared 4 bases from V and 2 bases from J, leaving 22 bases between. Germline V CDR1 and CDR2: SGHRS, YFSETQ. As DNA, the CDR3 is TGCGCCAGCAGCGGGGGGTGGGGGGACACCTTAACCTACGAGCAGTACTTC. It is translated as CASSGGWGDTLTYEQYF.

The chain joins TRBV5-4 to TRBJ1-1; the D gene is possibly TRBD1 (6 bases). Trimming removed 0 bases at V and 5 bases at J, with 14 bases between. CDR3 length: 15 amino acids. CDR1 and CDR2 (germline): SGHNT, YYREEE (reference sequence). CDR3 bases: TGTGCCAGCAGCTTGGATCGGGGGGCAGGAACTGAAGCTTTCTTT. Its protein is CASSLDRGAGTEAFF. The full variable domain, its missing parts supplied by reference TRBV5-4 and TRBJ1-1, is ETGVTQSPTHLIKTRGQQVTLRCSSQSGHNTVSWYQQALGQGPQFIFQYYREEENGRGNFPPRFSGLQFPNYSSELNVNALELDDSALYLCASSLDRGAGTEAFFGQGTRLTVV.

The count of this clone is one. The genes are TRBV9 and TRBJ2-1; 7 positions agree with TRBD2. CDR3 length equals 17 residues. CDR1 is SGDLS, CDR2 YYNGEE, per germline. Losses at the gene ends were 0 bases for V and 0 bases for J; bases not matched to a gene: 6. The CDR3 reads CASSVDGRASSYNEQFF. The CDR3 coding sequence is TGTGCCAGCAGCGTAGATGGGAGGGCCAGCTCCTACAATGAGCAGTTCTTC.

This clone was recorded at least ten times. V is TRBV5-6 and J is TRBJ1-2, with D possibly being TRBD1 (5 bases). V was shortened by 5 bases and J by 4 bases, with 12 bases between the two germline ends. The CDR3 has 13 amino acids. CDR1 and CDR2 (germline): SGHDT, YYEEEE. In nucleotides, the CDR3 is TGTGCCAGCAGGACAAACGGGGGCTATGGCTACACCTTC. Protein sequence: CASRTNGGYGYTF.

The chain links TRBV28 to TRBJ2-7; tentative D call: TRBD2 (7 bases). Germline V lookup: CDR1 MDHEN, CDR2 SYDVKM. Deletions cut 8 bases from V and 4 bases from J, with 12 bases between. The CDR3 covers 12 residues. For the CDR3, the DNA is TGTGCCAGCGGGGGGGGCCAGTACGAGCAGTACTTC. This encodes CASGGGQYEQYF.